This TCR beta chain appears in the sequencing data of a study of Ad26.COV2.S vaccination and SARS-CoV-2 variants. Study in general: Administration of Ad26.COV2.S was intramuscular, either once or twice 56 days apart.

Profiling relied on immunoSEQ multiplex PCR, and the TCRdb table lists in-frame clones only, not all of them. Of 300,000 to 400,000 clones listed, 85% to 90% are singletons. Treatment in this sample: about 20 received Ad26.COV2.S at low or high dose, single or two shots; roughly 5 received placebo; per-sample allocation not given. The study sampled participants on day 63 after the first vaccine or placebo injection. Trimming removed 1 base from V and 4 bases from J, with 14 bases in between. The CDR3 is 16 amino acids. Germline V gives CDR1 SGHTA, CDR2 FQGNSA. The source is a person aged 18-60 years who received the Ad26.COV2.S COVID-19 vaccine or a placebo. V is TRBV7-2 and J is TRBJ1-3; unclear D gene. The sample in question was peripheral blood, obtained in a trial of Ad26.COV2.S vaccine versus placebo. The DNA of the CDR3 is TGTGCCAGCAGCTTAGATCTGGGGTCGGCCGGAAACACCATATATTTT. Residues: CASSLDLGSAGNTIYF.